The 2 T cell receptor beta chains below all came from one sample that was sequenced in a study of T cells in localized non-small cell lung cancer. The repertoire was sequenced with immunoSEQ multiplex PCR; TCRdb's copy has only in-frame clones and lacks some. The sample comprises about 13,000 clones, about 86% of which are singletons, and about three fifths rests with the top ten. The input for sequencing was peripheral blood, taken before any cancer treatment. These receptors were obtained from a male donor older than 55 with stage III lung adenocarcinoma.

This clone was found a few times. This rearrangement joins TRBV15 to TRBJ2-1; 12 bases are a match to TRBD2. The germline gives CDR1 LNHNV, CDR2 YYDKDF (reference sequence). The CDR3 covers 16 residues. The ends lost 3 bases at V and 9 bases at J; junction bases unmatched: 9. The CDR3 spells CATSSRLAGGIGEQFF. CDR3 nucleotide sequence: TGTGCCACCAGCAGCCGTCTAGCGGGAGGGATTGGTGAGCAGTTCTTC.

This sequence joins TRBV10-3 and TRBJ2-3, with 7 bases matching TRBD2. The germline V gene has CDR1 ENHRY and CDR2 SYGVKD. V was clipped by 7 bases and J by 2 bases; unmatched bases: 9. The CDR3 runs 15 residues. CDR3 sequence: CAIKPARGDTDTQYF. The CDR3 DNA follows: TGTGCCATCAAACCGGCCCGGGGGGACACAGATACGCAGTATTTT.